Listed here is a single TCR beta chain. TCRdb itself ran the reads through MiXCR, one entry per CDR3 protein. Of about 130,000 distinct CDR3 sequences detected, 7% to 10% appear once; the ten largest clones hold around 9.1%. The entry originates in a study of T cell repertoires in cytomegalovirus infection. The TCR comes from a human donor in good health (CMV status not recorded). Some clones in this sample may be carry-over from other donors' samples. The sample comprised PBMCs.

The CDR3: CAISESTGTNTEAFF. The CDR3, as DNA: TGTGCCATCAGTGAGTCGACAGGGACCAACACTGAAGCTTTCTTT. J is TRBJ1-1 and V is TRBV10-3, with 7 bases that match TRBD1. CDR1 and CDR2 from the germline V gene are ENHRY and SYGVKD. V lost 0 bases to trimming and J lost 2 bases; unmatched junction nucleotides: 3. The CDR3 runs 15 residues.